The 24 T cell receptor beta chains presented below share a single source sample, sequenced in a study of shared clonotypes between healthy human individuals. Generated by immunoSEQ multiplex PCR, the TCRdb table keeps only in-frame clones and is missing some. The profile shows about 470,000 clones, about 85% of them singletons. Material for sequencing was PBMCs. Receptors were obtained from a woman aged 40 to 50 in good health. Some clones in this sample may be carry-over from other donors' samples.

This rearrangement joins TRBV6-1 to TRBJ2-1, with no clear D. Germline CDR1 and CDR2: MNHNS and SASEGT. This CDR3 has 11 amino acids. V dropped 2 bases and J dropped 13 bases, with 9 bases sitting between them. CDR3 residues: CASSEYSLQFF. In DNA form, the CDR3 reads TGTGCCAGCAGTGAATACTCTCTCCAGTTCTTC.

This chain connects TRBV7-3 to TRBJ2-5, with D hard to call. The V end was cut by 0 bases, the J end by 3 bases, with 8 bases between. Looked up from germline, CDR1 is SGHTA and CDR2 is FQGTGA. The CDR3 contains 14 residues. The CDR3 coding sequence is TGTGCCAGCAGCTTAACAGGGTGGAAAGAGACCCAGTACTTC. Amino acids: CASSLTGWKETQYF.

The chain couples TRBV6-4 to TRBJ2-1; TRBD2 is a possible D gene (6 bases). The CDR3 is 14 amino acids. The germline gives CDR1 MRHNA, CDR2 SNTAGT. Trimming removed 4 bases from V and 7 bases from J, with 14 bases in between. CDR3 protein: CASSASGTLNEQFF. DNA for the CDR3: TGTGCCAGCAGTGCCTCGGGGACTTTAAATGAGCAGTTCTTC.

The chain employs TRBV4-2 and TRBJ2-5; tentative D call: TRBD1 (6 bases). The DNA end favors TRBJ2-7, so the J call may be wrong. The CDR3 covers 14 residues. Germline CDR1 and CDR2: LGHNA and YNFKEQ. The CDR3 DNA reads TGTGCCAGCAGCCAAAGACAGGCCTCCTACGAGCAGTACTTC. It codes for CASSQRQASYEQYF.

V and J are TRBV5-1 and TRBJ2-2, with 7 bases that match TRBD1. This CDR3 has 15 residues. V was pared by 4 bases and J by 4 bases, with 7 bases of the junction left unmatched. The germline gives CDR1 SGHRS, CDR2 YFSETQ. As DNA, the CDR3 is TGCGCCAGCAGCCGCCGGGACAGAGTCACCGGGGAGCTGTTTTTT. Amino acids: CASSRRDRVTGELFF.

This clone was detected many times. The gene calls are TRBV12-5 and TRBJ1-1; 7 nucleotides agree with TRBD1. The J segment lost 0 bases and the V segment lost 1 base, leaving 5 bases of the junction unmatched. Germline V gene sequence: CDR1 LGHNT, CDR2 FRNRAP. The CDR3 runs 16 residues. The CDR3 spells CASGLGGTAMNTEAFF. CDR3 nucleotide sequence: TGTGCTAGTGGTTTGGGAGGGACAGCAATGAACACTGAAGCTTTCTTT.

The J gene is TRBJ1-2, the V gene TRBV19; perhaps TRBD1 as D (5 bases). Trimming took off 4 bases at V and 7 bases at J, with 7 bases between the two ends. The germline V gene has CDR1 LNHDA and CDR2 SQIVND (reference sequence). This CDR3 spans 11 amino acids. For the CDR3, the DNA is TGTGCCAGTAGTACAGGGATTGGCTACACCTTC. Its translation: CASSTGIGYTF. Filled out from reference TRBV19 and TRBJ1-2, the complete variable domain reads DGGITQSPKYLFRKEGQNVTLSCEQNLNHDAMYWYRQDPGQGLRLIYYSQIVNDFQKGDIAEGYSVSREKKESFPLTVTSAQKNPTAFYLCASSTGIGYTFGSGTRLTVV.

This chain uses TRBV7-9 with TRBJ2-1; D call uncertain. Per the germline V gene, CDR1 is SEHNR and CDR2 is FQNEAQ (reference sequence). The CDR3 extends over 13 amino acids. Trimming removed 3 bases at V and 7 bases at J, with 10 bases between. CDR3 region: CASSFTTGNEQFF. The CDR3 coding sequence is TGTGCCAGCAGCTTCACGACGGGTAATGAGCAGTTCTTC.

The J gene is TRBJ2-6, the V gene TRBV19; 12 bases map to TRBD1. V gave up 7 bases and J gave up 0 bases; unmatched junction bases: 4. Germline V gene sequence: CDR1 LNHDA, CDR2 SQIVND (reference sequence). The CDR3 is made up of 17 amino acids. CDR3 residues: CASIGTGGLSGANVLTF. The CDR3 nucleotides are TGTGCCAGTATTGGGACAGGGGGCCTCTCTGGGGCCAACGTCCTGACTTTC.

The chain uses TRBV6-1 and TRBJ2-7, with TRBD1 matching 10 bases. Per germline, CDR1 MNHNS and CDR2 SASEGT. The CDR3 has 15 residues. V was clipped by 7 bases and J by 1 base; unmatched bases: 7. In DNA form, the CDR3 reads TGTGCCAGCACCGTGAGGGGACAGGGGTCCTACGAGCAGTACTTC. Translated: CASTVRGQGSYEQYF.

V and J are TRBV7-8 and TRBJ2-2; D may correspond to TRBD1 or TRBD2 (5 bases each). Deletions cut 5 bases from V and 1 base from J, with 11 bases between. Germline V gene data show CDR1 as SGHVS and CDR2 as FQNEAQ. There are 15 residues in the CDR3. CDR3 region: CASSQTGLNTGELFF. In DNA, the CDR3 is TGTGCCAGCAGCCAAACAGGACTGAACACCGGGGAGCTGTTTTTT.

In nucleotides, the CDR3 is TGCGCCAGCAGCTCATTAGGTCTCGGCGATGGGACTAGCGGGGTCTACGAGCAGTACTTC. Its protein product is CASSSLGLGDGTSGVYEQYF. The J gene is TRBJ2-7, the V gene TRBV5-1; 13 bases align to TRBD2. After removal of 3 bases from V and 3 bases from J, the junction contained 18 bases not matched to a gene. Germline values: CDR1 SGHRS, CDR2 YFSETQ. CDR3 length: 20 amino acids.

This chain connects TRBV18 to TRBJ2-7, with TRBD1 identical over 11 bases. The germline CDR1 and CDR2 sequences are KGHSH and LQKENI. After removal of 2 bases from V and 6 bases from J, the junction contained 3 bases not matched to a gene. The CDR3 totals 14 residues. CDR3 DNA sequence: TGTGCCAGCTCACCAAGGACAGGGGGCTTCGAGCAGTACTTC. Translated: CASSPRTGGFEQYF.

This clone came up a few times. The J gene is TRBJ1-1, the V gene TRBV19; D is unclear. Deletions cut 1 base from V and 0 bases from J, with 3 bases between. Germline V gives CDR1 LNHDA, CDR2 SQIVND (reference sequence). The CDR3 covers 13 residues. The DNA of the CDR3 is TGTGCCAGTAGTATAGGAATGAACACTGAAGCTTTCTTT. Residues: CASSIGMNTEAFF.

The genes are TRBV9 and TRBJ2-1, with 10 bases identical to TRBD2. With 0 bases clipped from V and 7 bases from J, the junction kept 4 bases outside the gene matches. The CDR3 spans 15 residues. Looked up from germline, CDR1 is SGDLS and CDR2 is YYNGEE. CDR3 DNA sequence: TGTGCCAGCAGCGTAGGGGGTAGCGGGAGGAATGAGCAGTTCTTC. Protein sequence: CASSVGGSGRNEQFF.

This sequence joins TRBV5-8 and TRBJ1-2, with TRBD1 as a possible D gene (6 bases). The CDR3 spans 14 residues. Germline CDR1 and CDR2: SGHTS and YDEGEE. The V gene lost 4 bases and the J gene lost 6 bases, with 16 bases spanning the gap. CDR3 residues: CASSLRAGGDGYTF. The CDR3 region has the DNA TGTGCCAGCAGCCTACGGGCGGGGGGCGATGGCTACACCTTC.

This chain uses TRBV9 with TRBJ1-1; TRBD1 is a possible D gene (6 bases). V was trimmed by 4 bases and J by 4 bases, leaving 14 bases between them. This CDR3 contains 14 residues. Germline CDR1 reads SGDLS; CDR2 reads YYNGEE. This CDR3 is CASSPGGGSTEAFF. The DNA of the CDR3 is TGTGCCAGCAGCCCGGGAGGGGGGAGCACTGAAGCTTTCTTT.

The chain combines TRBV15 with TRBJ2-4, with TRBD2 matching over 8 bases. V lost 5 bases, J lost 4 bases, and 4 bases stayed unmatched. CDR1 LNHNV and CDR2 YYDKDF come from the germline V gene (reference sequence). The CDR3 is made up of 14 amino acids. This CDR3 reads CATSRRGGKNIQYF. The CDR3 DNA reads as TGTGCCACCAGCCGCCGGGGGGGGAAAAACATTCAGTACTTC.

The J gene is TRBJ2-1, the V gene TRBV10-3; D perhaps matches TRBD2 (5 bases). V lost 2 bases to trimming and J lost 10 bases, with 18 bases between them. CDR3 length: 15 amino acids. Germline V gives CDR1 ENHRY, CDR2 SYGVKD. CDR3 nucleotide sequence: TGTGCCATCAGTGAGCCGAACCGCCTAGCTGGGGAGCAGTTCTTC. Translation gives CAISEPNRLAGEQFF.

The chain links TRBV28 to TRBJ2-5, with a weak D call TRBD2 (7 bases). This CDR3 is built from 14 residues. The germline V gene encodes CDR1 MDHEN and CDR2 SYDVKM. V was shortened by 5 bases and J by 4 bases, with 14 bases between the two germline ends. The CDR3 bases are TGTGCCAGCAGTCGAGCCGGGGGGCGAGAGACCCAGTACTTC. Protein: CASSRAGGRETQYF.

This chain links TRBV15 with TRBJ2-2; TRBD2 aligns across 9 bases. The CDR3 is made up of 16 amino acids. After removal of 0 bases from V and 6 bases from J, the junction contained 5 bases not matched to a gene. Germline V gene sequence: CDR1 LNHNV, CDR2 YYDKDF (reference sequence). The CDR3 DNA reads as TGTGCCACCAGCAGAGAAAAACTAGCGGGCGCCGGGGAGCTGTTTTTT. Encoded protein: CATSREKLAGAGELFF.

The CDR3 spells CSARLRDEQFF. Here the CDR3 DNA reads TGCAGTGCCCGGTTACGGGATGAGCAGTTCTTC. The V and J genes are TRBV20-1 and TRBJ2-1; unclear D gene. CDR1 DFQATT and CDR2 SNEGSKA come from the germline V gene (reference sequence). With 6 bases removed from V and 8 bases from J, the gap between germline ends came to 11 bases. CDR3 length: 11 residues.

The CDR3 DNA reads TGTGCCAGCAAACCGACTAGCGGGGGGGAAGGCCACCGGAAGCTGTTTTTT. Translating it yields CASKPTSGGEGHRKLFF. V gene TRBV2 combines with J gene TRBJ2-2; 14 nucleotides agree with TRBD2. Germline CDR1 and CDR2: SNHLY and FYNNEI. The CDR3 sequence is 17 residues long. V gave up 7 bases and J gave up 12 bases; unmatched junction bases: 16.

V is TRBV11-3 and J is TRBJ2-1; no definite D call. Germline V lookup: CDR1 SGHNT, CDR2 YENEEA. Trimming cost V 2 bases and J 10 bases, with 12 bases left between them. The CDR3 totals 13 residues. CDR3 nucleotides: TGTGCCAGCAGCTTAAGGGCCGCAGCGGAGCAGTTCTTC. This translates into CASSLRAAAEQFF.